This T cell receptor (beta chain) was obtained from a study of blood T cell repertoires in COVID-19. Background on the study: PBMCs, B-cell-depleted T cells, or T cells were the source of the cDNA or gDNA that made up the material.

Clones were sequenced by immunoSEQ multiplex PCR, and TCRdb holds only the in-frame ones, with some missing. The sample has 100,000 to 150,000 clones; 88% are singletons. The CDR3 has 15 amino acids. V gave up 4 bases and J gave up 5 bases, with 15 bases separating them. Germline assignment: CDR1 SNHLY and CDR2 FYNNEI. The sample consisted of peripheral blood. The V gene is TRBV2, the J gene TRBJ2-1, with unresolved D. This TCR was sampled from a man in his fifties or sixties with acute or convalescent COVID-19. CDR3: CASSAWLDPNNEQFF. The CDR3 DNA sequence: TGTGCCAGCAGTGCATGGCTAGATCCAAACAATGAGCAGTTCTTC.